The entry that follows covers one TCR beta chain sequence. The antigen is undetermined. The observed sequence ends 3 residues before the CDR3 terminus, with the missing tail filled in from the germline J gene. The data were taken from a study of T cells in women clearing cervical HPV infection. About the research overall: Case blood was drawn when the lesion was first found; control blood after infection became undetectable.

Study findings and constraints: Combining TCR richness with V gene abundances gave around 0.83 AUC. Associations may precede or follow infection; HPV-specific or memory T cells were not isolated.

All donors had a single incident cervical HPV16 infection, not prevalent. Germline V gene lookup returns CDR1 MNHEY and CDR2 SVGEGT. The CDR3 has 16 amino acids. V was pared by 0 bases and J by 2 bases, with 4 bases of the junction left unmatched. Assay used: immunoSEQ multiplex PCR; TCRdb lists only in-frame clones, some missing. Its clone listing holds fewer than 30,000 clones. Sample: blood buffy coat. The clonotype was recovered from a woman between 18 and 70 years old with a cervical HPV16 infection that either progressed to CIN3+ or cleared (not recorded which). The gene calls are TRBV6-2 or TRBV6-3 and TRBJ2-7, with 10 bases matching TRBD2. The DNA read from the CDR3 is TGTGCCAGCAGTTACTCGTTGACTAGCGGGCCCTACGAG. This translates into CASSYSLTSGPYE. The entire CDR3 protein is CASSYSLTSGPYEQYF.